This TCR beta chain is from a study of shared clonotypes between healthy human individuals. For the study at large: Three plates each covered CD4 naive and memory; CD8 naive two, CD8 memory one. Regarding the study as a whole: Generation probabilities were higher for clonotypes shared across all four sorted-subset donors than for unshared ones. Rarefaction exposed incomplete sorted-subset sequencing despite large depth. Estimated clonotype richness was generally higher in naive than memory subsets.

Selected positively for CCR7 and CD45RO-negative, naive CD8 cells excluded terminally differentiated effector memory CD45RA+ cells. The CDR3 spans 11 residues. CDR1 is SGHKS and CDR2 is YYEKEE in the germline V gene (reference sequence). V was trimmed by 4 bases and J by 2 bases, leaving 4 bases between them. As for this clone: Its antigen remains unidentified.

Using immunoSEQ multiplex PCR, the repertoire was profiled, and TCRdb retains in-frame clones only, with some absent. The sample shows about 600,000 clones, roughly 98% of them seen only once. The TCR sequence derives from a man between 25 and 39 years old in good health. What was sequenced was naive CD8+ T cells sorted from blood. The rearrangement joins TRBV5-5 to TRBJ2-7; D is undetermined. CDR3 loop: CASSRTYEQYF. The CDR3 coding sequence is TGTGCCAGCAGCCGAACCTACGAGCAGTACTTC.